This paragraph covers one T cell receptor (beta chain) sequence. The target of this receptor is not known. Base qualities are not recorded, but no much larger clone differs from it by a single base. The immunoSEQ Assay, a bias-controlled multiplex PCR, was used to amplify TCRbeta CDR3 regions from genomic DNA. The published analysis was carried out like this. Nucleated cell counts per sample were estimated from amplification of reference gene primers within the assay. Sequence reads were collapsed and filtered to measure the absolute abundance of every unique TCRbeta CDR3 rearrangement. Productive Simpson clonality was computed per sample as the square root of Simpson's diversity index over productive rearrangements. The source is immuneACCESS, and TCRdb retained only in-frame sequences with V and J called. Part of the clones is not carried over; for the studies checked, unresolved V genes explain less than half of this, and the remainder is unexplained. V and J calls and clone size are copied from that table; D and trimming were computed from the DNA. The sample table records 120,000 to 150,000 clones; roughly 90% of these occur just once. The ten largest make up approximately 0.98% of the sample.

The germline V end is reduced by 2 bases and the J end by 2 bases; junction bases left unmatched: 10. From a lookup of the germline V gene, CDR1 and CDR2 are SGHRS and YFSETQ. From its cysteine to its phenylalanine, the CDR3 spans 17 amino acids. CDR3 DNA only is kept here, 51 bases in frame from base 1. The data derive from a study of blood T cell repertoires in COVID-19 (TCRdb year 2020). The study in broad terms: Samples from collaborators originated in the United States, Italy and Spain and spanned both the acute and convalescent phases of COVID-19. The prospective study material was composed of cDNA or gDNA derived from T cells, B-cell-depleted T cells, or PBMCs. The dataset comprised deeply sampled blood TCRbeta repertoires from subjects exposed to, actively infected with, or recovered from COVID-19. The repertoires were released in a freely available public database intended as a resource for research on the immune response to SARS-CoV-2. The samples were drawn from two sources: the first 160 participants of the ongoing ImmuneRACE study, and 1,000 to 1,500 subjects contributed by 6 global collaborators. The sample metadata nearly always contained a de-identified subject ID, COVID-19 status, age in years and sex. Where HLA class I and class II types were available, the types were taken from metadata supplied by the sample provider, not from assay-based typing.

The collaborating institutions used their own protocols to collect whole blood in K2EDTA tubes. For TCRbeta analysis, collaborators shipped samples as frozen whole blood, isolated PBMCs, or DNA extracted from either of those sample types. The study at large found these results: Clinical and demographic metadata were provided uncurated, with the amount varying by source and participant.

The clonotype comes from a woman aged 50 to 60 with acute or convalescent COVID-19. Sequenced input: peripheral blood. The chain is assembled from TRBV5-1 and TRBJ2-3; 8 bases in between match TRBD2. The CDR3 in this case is CASSLRERGFVTDTQYF. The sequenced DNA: TGCGCCAGCAGCTTAAGGGAGCGGGGGTTTGTCACAGATACGCAGTATTTT. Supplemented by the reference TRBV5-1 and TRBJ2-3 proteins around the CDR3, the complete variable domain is KAGVTQTPRYLIKTRGQQVTLSCSPISGHRSVSWYQQTPGQGLQFLFEYFSETQRNKGNFPGRFSGRQFSNSRSEMNVSTLELGDSALYLCASSLRERGFVTDTQYFGPGTRLTVL.